What follows describes a single TCR beta chain. This CDR3 spans 16 amino acids. Trimming shortened V by 5 bases and J by 5 bases, and 22 bases separated the two germline ends. Per germline, CDR1 SGHNT and CDR2 YENEEA. Only in-frame clones appear in the TCRdb table, and some are missing; sequencing was by immunoSEQ multiplex PCR. The repertoire consists of 200,000 to 250,000 clones, with roughly nine tenths occurring once and the leading ten covering about 0.8%. The data were taken from a study of blood T cell repertoires in COVID-19. The TCR was taken from a man aged 55 to 70 with COVID-19, enrolled during active disease. The V call is TRBV11-3, the J call TRBJ2-7; TRBD1 might be the D (6 bases). The specimen was peripheral blood. This CDR3 is CASSIGTLGAANEQYF. CDR3 sequence (DNA): TGTGCCAGCAGCATAGGGACATTGGGGGCGGCTAACGAGCAGTACTTC.